A single sample gave rise to the 16 T cell receptor beta chains below, sequenced in a study of cytomegalovirus exposure and HLA in healthy donors. Sequencing used immunoSEQ multiplex PCR; TCRdb keeps in-frame clones, though not all of them. The top ten clones hold 1.5% to 2% of a sample with 120,000 or so clones, around 95% of them seen once. Material: PBMCs. The receptors come from a man between 18 and 35 years old in good health and CMV-seronegative.

The chain recombines TRBV27 with TRBJ2-3; D not certain. Germline assignment: CDR1 MNHEY and CDR2 SMNVEV (reference sequence). The length of the CDR3 is 15 residues. The V end was cut by 9 bases, the J end by 2 bases, with 18 bases between. CDR3 DNA: TGTGCCAGTCGGCCTGATTGGGCGTCCACAGATACGCAGTATTTT. It encodes CASRPDWASTDTQYF.

V usage is TRBV9 and J usage is TRBJ2-4; D not certain. This CDR3 comprises 12 residues. V lost 5 bases and J lost 2, with 5 bases in between. Germline lookup yields CDR1 SGDLS and CDR2 YYNGEE. CDR3 region: CASSPSKNIQYF. CDR3 coding DNA: TGTGCCAGCAGTCCCTCCAAAAACATTCAGTACTTC.

CDR3 nucleotides: TGTGCCAGCAGCGTTGCCCCCCTCGAGAGACTAGAGAGCGAGCAGTACTTC. Its protein is CASSVAPLERLESEQYF. This sequence joins TRBV9 and TRBJ2-7; TRBD2 might be the D (6 bases). Trimming cost V 2 bases and J 6 bases, with 24 bases left between them. CDR1 is SGDLS, CDR2 YYNGEE, per germline. This CDR3 has 17 amino acids.

This chain uses TRBV28 with TRBJ2-3, with 7 bases identical to TRBD2. Germline-derived CDR1 and CDR2 are MDHEN and SYDVKM. After removal of 6 bases from V and 5 bases from J, the junction contained 14 bases not matched to a gene. The CDR3 is made up of 16 amino acids. Here the CDR3 reads CASSQFRGRALDTQYF. The CDR3, as DNA: TGTGCCAGCAGCCAGTTTCGAGGGAGGGCCCTAGATACGCAGTATTTT.

This chain links TRBV28 with TRBJ2-7, with D possibly being TRBD1 (5 bases). Germline assignment: CDR1 MDHEN and CDR2 SYDVKM. This CDR3 comprises 20 residues. Trimming removed 4 bases from V and 4 bases from J, with 32 bases in between. CDR3 DNA: TGTGCCAGCAGTTACCCTCAGGGCTTCGTTCTGGATGGGGTTGGTTACGAGCAGTACTTC. Translation gives CASSYPQGFVLDGVGYEQYF. The full variable domain, its missing parts supplied by reference TRBV28 and TRBJ2-7, is DVKVTQSSRYLVKRTGEKVFLECVQDMDHENMFWYRQDPGLGLRLIYFSYDVKMKEKGDIPEGYSVSREKKERFSLILESASTNQTSMYLCASSYPQGFVLDGVGYEQYFGPGTRLTVT.

V gene TRBV5-1 combines with J gene TRBJ1-1; no firm D call. Germline V gene sequence: CDR1 SGHRS, CDR2 YFSETQ. The V gene lost 0 bases and the J gene lost 2 bases, with 11 bases spanning the gap. The CDR3 loop spans 15 amino acids. As DNA, the CDR3 is TGCGCCAGCAGCTTGGCACGAGCCACCAACACTGAAGCTTTCTTT. Amino acids: CASSLARATNTEAFF.

V is TRBV21-1 and J is TRBJ2-1; the table's D call, TRBD1, was not checked against the DNA. TRBV21-1 is a pseudogene. CDR3 length equals 14 residues. The CDR3 coding sequence is TGTGCCAGCAGCAACCCGGGACAGGGTCCTGCGCAGTTCTTC. Translating gives CASSNPGQGPAQFF.

V gene TRBV4-3 combines with J gene TRBJ2-5; weak D call: TRBD1 (5 bases). Trimming cost V 1 base and J 1 base, with 10 bases left between them. Germline-derived CDR1 and CDR2 are LGHNA and YSLEER. CDR3 length: 15 amino acids. This chain's CDR3 is CASSQVGQGQETQYF. CDR3 nucleotide sequence: TGCGCCAGCAGCCAAGTAGGCCAGGGCCAAGAGACCCAGTACTTC.

The chain joins TRBV7-6 to TRBJ2-7; 10 nucleotides line up with TRBD1. The CDR3 has 14 residues. Germline CDR1 and CDR2: SGHVS and FNYEAQ. V was clipped by 5 bases and J by 1 base; unmatched bases: 2. The CDR3, as DNA: TGTGCCAGCAGCGGGGACAGGGGATCCTACGAGCAGTACTTC. Its protein is CASSGDRGSYEQYF.

The chain has TRBV27 and TRBJ1-5; D possibly corresponds to TRBD1 (6 bases). This CDR3 has 15 residues. Germline V lookup: CDR1 MNHEY, CDR2 SMNVEV (reference sequence). Trimming shortened V by 0 bases and J by 8 bases, and 14 bases separated the two germline ends. CDR3 in DNA: TGTGCCAGCAGTTTATCACAGGGCGCTGGTAAGCCCCAGCATTTT. It codes for CASSLSQGAGKPQHF.

The chain combines TRBV7-2 with TRBJ2-7, with D possibly matching TRBD2 (5 bases). V was clipped by 5 bases and J by 3 bases, with 17 bases between them. CDR1 is SGHTA, CDR2 FQGNSA, per germline. The CDR3 covers 15 residues. The CDR3 loop is CASSLLAGGLYEQYF. In DNA, the CDR3 is TGTGCCAGCAGCCTCTTGGCGGGCGGGCTCTACGAGCAGTACTTC.

The rearrangement joins TRBV27 to TRBJ1-5; D uncertain. The CDR3 length is 13 residues. V shed 4 bases and J shed 0 bases, with 4 bases lying between them. Germline V CDR1 and CDR2: MNHEY, SMNVEV (reference sequence). Here the CDR3 reads CASSYGSNQPQHF. In nucleotides, the CDR3 is TGTGCCAGCAGTTACGGTAGCAATCAGCCCCAGCATTTT.

This clone was counted between two and nine times. The chain has TRBV7-9 and TRBJ2-2, with D tentatively TRBD1 (6 bases). This CDR3 region has 16 residues. Deletions cut 5 bases from V and 6 bases from J, with 19 bases between. The germline gives CDR1 SEHNR, CDR2 FQNEAQ (reference sequence). CDR3 DNA sequence: TGTGCCAGCAGCCCGACATGGGGGCGCCGGGCCGGGGAGCTGTTTTTT. Protein product: CASSPTWGRRAGELFF.

The chain combines TRBV7-3 with TRBJ2-3; tentative D call: TRBD1 (6 bases). This CDR3 has 13 residues. Germline CDR1 and CDR2: SGHTA and FQGTGA. V was shortened by 6 bases and J by 6 bases, with 13 bases between the two germline ends. In DNA, the CDR3 is TGTGCCAGCAGGATTACAGGGAGCGATACGCAGTATTTT. Translating it yields CASRITGSDTQYF.

The chain couples TRBV20-1 to TRBJ2-7, with a possible D match to TRBD2 (6 bases). V lost 3 bases and J lost 6, with 6 bases in between. The CDR3 has 10 amino acids. CDR1 is DFQATT and CDR2 is SNEGSKA in the germline V gene (reference sequence). The CDR3 DNA is TGCAGTGCTAGCGGGGGCGAGCAGTACTTC. Translation gives CSASGGEQYF.

The rearrangement uses TRBV11-2 and TRBJ2-1, with TRBD2 as a possible D gene (6 bases). The CDR3 loop spans 14 amino acids. Germline values: CDR1 SGHAT, CDR2 FQNNGV. Trimming cost V 2 bases and J 10 bases, with 15 bases left between them. CDR3 amino acids: CASSLRGPAGEQFF. CDR3 DNA: TGTGCCAGCAGCTTAAGGGGACCCGCGGGGGAGCAGTTCTTC.